These 2 T cell receptor beta chains were all obtained from the same sample, sequenced in a study of CD8+ T cells in alopecia areata. The authors sorted pooled cutaneous lymph node cells using CD4, CD8alpha, NKG2D, NKG2ACE and other markers. RNA was isolated and reverse transcribed to cDNA, the sequencing template. TCRdb keeps only in-frame clones here, not all; method: immunoSEQ multiplex PCR. The sample contains more than 250,000 clones, none occurring once; 1.2% lies in the top ten. The source material was CD4+ T cells sorted from a lymph node. The source of these receptors is a C3H/HeJ mouse with alopecia areata. The mice in this strain carry MHC haplotype H2-k.

In its sample, this clone was seen a few times. Gene names and germline refer to mouse. With the read ending 4 residues before the CDR3 end, the germline J gene is used to fill in that end. The same CDR3 can be traced to other DNA sequences in this sample. The chain has TRBV13-3 and TRBJ2-7, with TRBD1 matching over 9 bases. V dropped 4 bases and J dropped 2; count of bases not matched to a gene: 1. CDR1 is NNHDY, CDR2 SYVADS, per germline. CDR3 length: 13 residues. Incomplete CDR3 DNA: TGTGCCAGCAGTCGGGACAGGGCCTAT. Its protein product is CASSRDRAY. The entire CDR3 reads CASSRDRAYEQYF.

This clone was counted only a few times. Genes here carry mouse names. The read falls 3 residues short of the CDR3 end, and the missing part is taken from the germline J gene. Other DNA sequences in the sample encode the same CDR3. J is TRBJ1-6 and V is TRBV13-1, with 10 bases lining up with TRBD1. TRBJ1-6 is an ORF, with its function uncertain. CDR1 is NSHNY and CDR2 is SYGAGN in the germline V gene. The CDR3 runs 15 residues. V dropped 5 bases and J dropped 3; count of bases not matched to a gene: 2. The CDR3 protein is CASSRTGGYNSPLYF. Partial CDR3 DNA: TGTGCCAGCAGCAGGACAGGGGGCTATAATTCGCCC.